This is a list of T cell receptor beta chains from one sample in a study of blood T cells in healthy people across ages. TCRdb itself ran the 5' RACE reads through MiXCR, one entry per CDR3 protein. The sample records under 1,000,000 distinct CDR3 sequences, roughly 35% being singletons. The source material was blood. The receptors here all came from a man aged 18 to 29 in good health. CDR3s include the opening cysteine and the closing phenylalanine or tryptophan. D genes are given only for firm matches. For some rows the clone size is stated as once, few or many, or as a class when expanded; others skip it.

TRBV7-8	-	TRBD2	TRBJ2-1	16	CASSLVAGGVYNEQFF
TRBV18	-	TRBD1	TRBJ2-1	15	CASSPRDSEYNEQFF
TRBV20-1	-	-	TRBJ1-1	12	CSASPPDTEAFF
TRBV2	-	-	TRBJ1-5	19	CASTERQQPVGYSNQPQHF
TRBV5-1	many	-	TRBJ1-5	14	CASSLAGENQPQHF
TRBV4-2	few	-	TRBJ1-1	15	CASSSVGDMDTEAFF
TRBV7-9	-	TRBD2	TRBJ2-1	15	CASSSPGLGSGEQFF
TRBV10-3	few	TRBD1	TRBJ1-5	13	CAISGGKDQPQHF
TRBV14	-	-	TRBJ1-2	14	CASSQIGTNYGYTF
TRBV5-1	many	TRBD1	TRBJ1-2	13	CASSTGTGVGYTF
TRBV7-9	-	-	TRBJ2-1	15	CASRRGGSSYNEQFF
TRBV9	-	-	TRBJ2-7	14	CASKLSPEGDEQYF
TRBV12-3/TRBV12-4	few	-	TRBJ2-1	14	CASVWGQVVGEQFF
TRBV7-9	few	-	TRBJ1-2	16	CASSFGGGSPGYGYTF
TRBV20-1	-	-	TRBJ1-1	17	CSARDPQQGGRGSEAFF
TRBV4-2	-	-	TRBJ1-5	17	CASSQGSGGGSNQPQHF
TRBV29-1	-	-	TRBJ2-5	13	CSVGTRLKETQYF
TRBV7-2	-	TRBD1	TRBJ1-3	16	CASSPEGQDPGNTIYF